This TCR beta chain is from a study of Tregs in tolerant kidney transplant recipients. Assay: immunoSEQ multiplex PCR; the TCRdb copy retains only in-frame clones and omits some. The sample carries approximately 90,000 clones, more than 90% recorded once. Trimming at V came to 7 bases and at J to 5 bases, leaving 11 bases not matched to a gene. CDR3 length: 15 residues. Germline CDR1 is SGHTA and CDR2 is FQGNSA. This clone showed up just once. The chain joins TRBV7-2 to TRBJ1-1; the match to TRBD1 covers 9 bases. This sequence originates from a human donor in good health. Sequencing used CD8+ T cells from blood. The CDR3 DNA follows: TGTGCCAGCACCGCACAGGGGGCAAGTGGGACTGAAGCTTTCTTT. This encodes CASTAQGASGTEAFF.